This T cell receptor (beta chain) was captured by sequencing in a study of T cell changes during pregnancy in multiple sclerosis. The ends lost 1 base at V and 5 bases at J; junction bases unmatched: 7. In germline, CDR1 is MGHDK, CDR2 SYGVNS. The CDR3 is made up of 15 amino acids. The table came from immunoSEQ multiplex PCR; TCRdb's copy has only in-frame clones and leaves some out. This table has some 27,000 clones, roughly 91% appearing once. The sequencing here drew on CD8+ T cells from peripheral blood mononuclear cells, taken before pregnancy. The receptor was derived from a female donor with multiple sclerosis, enrolled in a pregnancy study. The J gene is TRBJ2-5, the V gene TRBV25-1; TRBD2 matches at 7 bases. DNA for the CDR3: TGTGCCAGCAGTGAATCGGCGGGGGTCCCGGAGACCCAGTACTTC. This gives the protein CASSESAGVPETQYF.